The text below deals with one TCR beta chain. In Seattle, patients joined the study during active infection and were tracked longitudinally. Trimming took 0 bases from V and 2 from J; bases not matched to a gene: 5. The germline V gene encodes CDR1 SGHDT and CDR2 YYEEEE. This CDR3 is 17 amino acids long. Authors' analysis steps: Estimation of nucleated cell counts was performed using reference gene primer amplification. The repertoire was sequenced with immunoSEQ multiplex PCR; TCRdb's copy has only in-frame clones and lacks some. That table is the source of V, J and clone size, and D and trimming were worked out from the DNA. The sample lists under 100,000 clones; roughly 89% were seen once. These data belong to a study of blood T cell repertoires in COVID-19. Whole-study context: There were acute and convalescent COVID-19 samples, and they came from the United States, Italy and Spain. Sources were T cells, B-cell-depleted T cells, or PBMCs; the material itself was cDNA or gDNA.

The chain links TRBV5-6 to TRBJ1-5, with 10 bases fitting TRBD1. Sequenced sample: peripheral blood. The receptor was isolated from a man in his sixties with COVID-19, enrolled during active disease. CDR3 region: CASSLGQGAYGNQPQHF. The DNA of the CDR3 is TGTGCCAGCAGCTTGGGACAGGGGGCCTATGGCAATCAGCCCCAGCATTTT.